Reported below is one TCR beta chain. The antigen remains unidentified. The CDR3 is made up of 17 amino acids. The V gene's germline CDR1 is SGHTA and CDR2 FQGNSA. With V trimmed by 1 base and J by 5 bases, 8 bases remained unmatched. This entry is derived from a study of breast tumors, draining lymph nodes, adjacent tissues. Findings and limits, study-wide: Tumors had less TCR diversity than lymph nodes, more than nontumor tissue. The lymph node origin of tumor T cells was framed as consistent with a hypothesis, not demonstrated. Most tumor T cells seemingly derive from lymph node, then expand in tumor.

TCRdb ran MiXCR on the multiplex PCR reads and lists one entry per CDR3 protein. The data contain roughly 14,000 distinct CDR3 sequences, about 60% of them singletons. Sequenced material: tumor-adjacent breast tissue. The chain combines TRBV7-2 with TRBJ2-5, with TRBD2 matching over 12 bases. The TCR sequence derives from a female donor with breast cancer. Some clones in this sample may be carry-over from other donors' samples. CDR3 bases: TGTGCCAGCAGCTTAGAGGCTAGCGGGAGGGCCTTTGAGACCCAGTACTTC. This encodes CASSLEASGRAFETQYF.